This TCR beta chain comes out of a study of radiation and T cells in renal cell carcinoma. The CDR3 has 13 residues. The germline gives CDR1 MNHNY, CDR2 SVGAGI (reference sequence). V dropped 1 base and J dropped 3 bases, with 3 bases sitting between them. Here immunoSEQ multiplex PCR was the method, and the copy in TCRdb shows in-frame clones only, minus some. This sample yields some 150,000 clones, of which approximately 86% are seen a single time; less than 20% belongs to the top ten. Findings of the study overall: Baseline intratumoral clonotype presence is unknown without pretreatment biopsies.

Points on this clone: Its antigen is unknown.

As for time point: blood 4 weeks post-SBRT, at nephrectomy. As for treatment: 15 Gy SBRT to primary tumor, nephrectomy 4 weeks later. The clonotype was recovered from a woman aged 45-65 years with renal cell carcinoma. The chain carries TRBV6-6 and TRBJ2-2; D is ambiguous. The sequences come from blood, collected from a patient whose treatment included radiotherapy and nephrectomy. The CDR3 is CASSYWDTGELFF. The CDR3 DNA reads TGTGCCAGCAGTTACTGGGACACCGGGGAGCTGTTTTTT.